The sequence of this T cell receptor beta chain was determined in a study of human T cells and chemical hapten exposure. About the research overall: All through the roughly 26-week study, the scalp of each patient received diphenylcyclopropenone doses weekly. Study outcomes and limitations: Expanded TCRs were compared with controls, and the expanded TCRs formed significantly more large CDR3 similarity clusters.

Unique molecular identifiers were attached to individual cDNA molecules during library preparation. TCRdb ran MiXCR on the RACE reads and lists one entry per CDR3 protein. The sample gives roughly 150,000 distinct CDR3 sequences, over 9.5% of which show up once; around 1.4% is in the top ten. With regard to this clonotype: Its cognate antigen is unknown.

Time point here: patch test 2, 6 weeks after DPC sensitization. As for treatment: therapeutic diphenylcyclopropenone sensitization with weekly scalp DPC. Germline V gives CDR1 SGHVS, CDR2 FQNEAQ. V was shortened by 0 bases and J by 7 bases, with 19 bases between the two germline ends. The CDR3 covers 16 residues. The genes are TRBV7-8 and TRBJ2-7; a weak D match, TRBD1 (6 bases). The receptor was derived from a woman aged 45-65 years with alopecia areata. Some clones in this sample may be carry-over from other donors' samples. The sequences come from whole blood, collected in connection with sensitization to the hapten diphenylcyclopropenone (DPC). The CDR3 DNA is TGTGCCAGCAGCTTAGCGGGAATGGGGGCGGCAGAAGAGCAGTACTTC. Its protein is CASSLAGMGAAEEQYF.